Following are 31 T cell receptor beta chains from one sample sequenced in a study of shared clonotypes between healthy human individuals. TCRdb's copy holds only in-frame clones and misses some; the assay was immunoSEQ multiplex PCR. This repertoire shows more than 400,000 clones, around 95% found once; its top ten account for about 0.06%. The specimen sequenced was naive CD4+ T cells sorted from blood. Subset given: CD45RA+ positively selected. The receptors stem from a woman aged 30 to 39 in good health.

The CDR3 reads CSVGTAKNIQYF. CDR3 DNA: TGCAGCGTTGGTACAGCCAAAAACATTCAGTACTTC. The rearrangement links TRBV29-1 to TRBJ2-4; D is unclear. The CDR3 length is 12 residues. The germline V and J ends were trimmed by 4 bases and 0 bases, with 4 bases remaining between them. The germline V gene has CDR1 SQVTM and CDR2 ANQGSEA.

This rearrangement joins TRBV6-1 to TRBJ2-7, with 10 nucleotides matching TRBD1. In germline, CDR1 is MNHNS, CDR2 SASEGT. The CDR3 contains 16 residues. With V trimmed by 3 bases and J by 4 bases, 9 bases remained unmatched. The CDR3 bases are TGTGCCAGCAGTGATAGGACAGGGGGTTCCCGTTACGAGCAGTACTTC. Translating it yields CASSDRTGGSRYEQYF.

This clone came up once. The rearrangement uses TRBV5-1 and TRBJ2-3; D may be TRBD1 (5 bases). The CDR3 runs 15 residues. V lost 3 bases and J lost 2, with 13 bases in between. CDR1 SGHRS and CDR2 YFSETQ come from the germline V gene. The CDR3 DNA reads as TGCGCCAGCAGCTCCCTAGGGGCCGCCACAGATACGCAGTATTTT. Its translation: CASSSLGAATDTQYF.

The chain carries TRBV19 and TRBJ2-2, with 12 bases lining up with TRBD2. Per the germline V gene, CDR1 is LNHDA and CDR2 is SQIVND (reference sequence). J lost 0 bases, V lost 8 bases, and 4 bases had no gene match. The CDR3 loop spans 16 amino acids. The CDR3 nucleotides are TGTGCCAGTCGACTAGCGGGAGCAGCGAACACCGGGGAGCTGTTTTTT. Translated, it gives CASRLAGAANTGELFF.

The chain carries TRBV30 and TRBJ1-3; D gene uncertain. Germline V gene data show CDR1 as GTSNPN and CDR2 as SVGIG (reference sequence). Trimming took off 2 bases at V and 0 bases at J, with 5 bases between the two ends. The CDR3 is made up of 13 amino acids. The CDR3 region is CAWSLASGNTIYF. The CDR3 nucleotides read TGTGCCTGGAGTTTGGCCTCTGGAAACACCATATATTTT.

This chain uses TRBV4-1 with TRBJ1-4, with 10 positions matching TRBD1. With 0 bases clipped from V and 9 bases from J, the junction kept 10 bases outside the gene matches. CDR1 is MGHRA, CDR2 YSYEKL, per germline. The CDR3 runs 17 residues. CDR3 coding DNA: TGCGCCAGCAGCCAAGACCGGGACAGGGGTCGCGGACAAAAACTGTTTTTT. This sequence encodes CASSQDRDRGRGQKLFF.

This chain connects TRBV28 to TRBJ2-7, with D possibly TRBD1 on 6 matching bases. CDR1 MDHEN and CDR2 SYDVKM come from the germline V gene. The CDR3 contains 14 residues. The V end was cut by 6 bases, the J end by 0 bases, with 12 bases between. CDR3 sequence: CASRSGTPSYEQYF. In DNA form, the CDR3 reads TGTGCCAGCAGGTCCGGGACACCCTCCTACGAGCAGTACTTC.

This sequence joins TRBV5-5 and TRBJ1-1; the D gene is possibly TRBD1 (6 bases). Trimming took 1 base from V and 0 from J, leaving 13 bases between them. The CDR3 consists of 16 residues. The germline V gene has CDR1 SGHKS and CDR2 YYEKEE (reference sequence). The CDR3 DNA is TGTGCCAGCAGCTTGTGGTCCGGACAGCTGAACACTGAAGCTTTCTTT. This sequence encodes CASSLWSGQLNTEAFF.

Only one count was recorded for this clone. The chain uses TRBV29-1 and TRBJ1-2; a weak D match, TRBD1 (5 bases). V gave up 2 bases and J gave up 4 bases, with 11 bases separating them. CDR1 and CDR2 (germline): SQVTM, ANQGSEA. CDR3 size: 13 residues. The CDR3 bases are TGCAGCGTTGAACACCGGGACGCCTATGGCTACACCTTC. Encoded protein: CSVEHRDAYGYTF. The variable domain in full, with the rest retrieved from reference TRBV29-1 and TRBJ1-2, is SAVISQKPSRDICQRGTSLTIQCQVDSQVTMMFWYRQQPGQSLTLIATANQGSEATYESGFVIDKFPISRPNLTFSTLTVSNMSPEDSSIYLCSVEHRDAYGYTFGSGTRLTVV.

The chain uses TRBV9 and TRBJ2-1, with TRBD2 matching 11 bases. V lost 4 bases and J lost 1; bases outside the gene matches: 10. Per the germline V gene, CDR1 is SGDLS and CDR2 is YYNGEE. This CDR3 has 18 amino acids. Here the CDR3 DNA reads TGTGCCAGCAGCCTCAGAGGTAGCGGGAGGGTTTCCTACAATGAGCAGTTCTTC. Protein: CASSLRGSGRVSYNEQFF.

CDR3 coding DNA: TGTGCCAGCAGTCCAAGGCTGGGGCTAAACAGGGGAGAGACCCAGTACTTC. It yields the protein CASSPRLGLNRGETQYF. The V and J genes are TRBV28 and TRBJ2-5; 7 nucleotides line up with TRBD1. The V and J ends lost 5 bases and 4 bases, in that order; junction bases with no gene match: 16. Germline V CDR1 and CDR2: MDHEN, SYDVKM. The CDR3 length is 17 residues.

Points on this clone: Other DNA sequences in this sample translate to the same CDR3. The chain employs TRBV7-9 and TRBJ2-7, with TRBD2 matching over 13 bases. The CDR3 is made up of 15 amino acids. Germline lookup yields CDR1 SEHNR and CDR2 FQNEAQ (reference sequence). Germline trimming cut 5 bases from V and 3 bases from J; bases unmatched to any gene: 4. This CDR3 is CASSPRTSGSYEQYF. The CDR3, as DNA: TGTGCCAGCAGCCCTAGGACTAGCGGGAGCTACGAGCAGTACTTC. Based on the CDR3 plus reference TRBV7-9 and TRBJ2-7, the full variable domain is DTGVSQNPRHKITKRGQNVTFRCDPISEHNRLYWYRQTLGQGPEFLTYFQNEAQLEKSRLLSDRFSAERPKGSFSTLEIQRTEQGDSAMYLCASSPRTSGSYEQYFGPGTRLTVT.

The rearrangement links TRBV5-1 to TRBJ2-7; TRBD1 agrees at 9 bases. Germline V gives CDR1 SGHRS, CDR2 YFSETQ. This CDR3 is built from 14 residues. V shed 2 bases and J 6 bases; nucleotides not matched to a gene: 6. CDR3 sequence (DNA): TGCGCCAGCAGCTTACCCGGGACAGGGCGCGAGCAGTACTTC. Translating gives CASSLPGTGREQYF.

J is TRBJ1-1 and V is TRBV28, with D unresolved. Trimming removed 8 bases from V and 1 base from J, with 11 bases in between. Germline V gives CDR1 MDHEN, CDR2 SYDVKM. The CDR3 has 13 amino acids. In DNA form, the CDR3 reads TGTGCCAGCGTCCCGGATGGGAACACTGAAGCTTTCTTT. Its translation: CASVPDGNTEAFF.

V usage is TRBV10-2 and J usage is TRBJ1-3, with D unresolved. This CDR3 is 16 amino acids long. Trimming took off 2 bases at V and 0 bases at J, with 11 bases between the two ends. Germline assignment: CDR1 WSHSY and CDR2 SAAADI. The CDR3, as DNA: TGCGCCAGCAGTGAGCCCCAGGAGGCCTCTGGAAACACCATATATTTT. This encodes CASSEPQEASGNTIYF.

The CDR3 sequence: CASSPSPREAYNEQFF. CDR3 sequence (DNA): TGCGCCAGCAGCCCCAGCCCGCGGGAGGCCTACAATGAGCAGTTCTTC. V and J are TRBV5-1 and TRBJ2-1; 8 bases are a match to TRBD2. Germline CDR1 and CDR2: SGHRS and YFSETQ. This CDR3 is 16 amino acids long. V lost 4 bases and J lost 2; bases outside the gene matches: 8.

The gene calls are TRBV27 and TRBJ2-7, with 7 bases matching TRBD2. This CDR3 region has 16 residues. Trimming at V came to 6 bases and at J to 4 bases, leaving 15 bases not matched to a gene. Germline CDR1 is MNHEY and CDR2 is SMNVEV (reference sequence). Here the CDR3 DNA reads TGTGCCAGCAGCCCCCGGGGGGACGGGAGACTATACGAGCAGTACTTC. Its translation is CASSPRGDGRLYEQYF.

The chain recombines TRBV28 with TRBJ1-5; D perhaps matches TRBD1 (5 bases). Between the trimmed V and J ends, which lost 2 bases and 6 bases, there was a span of 14 bases. The CDR3 extends over 15 amino acids. Germline-derived CDR1 and CDR2 are MDHEN and SYDVKM. Written as DNA, the CDR3 is TGTGCCAGCAGTTTACCCAGGGCTGGGGCTCAGCCCCAGCATTTT. It yields the protein CASSLPRAGAQPQHF.

The sample holds a few counts of this clone. This chain links TRBV18 with TRBJ1-2; D is ambiguous. This CDR3 region has 14 residues. Germline loops: CDR1 KGHSH, CDR2 LQKENI. V lost 0 bases and J lost 2, with 7 bases in between. In DNA, the CDR3 is TGTGCCAGCTCACCACCGAACGGGAACTATGGCTACACCTTC. Residues: CASSPPNGNYGYTF.

This clone has only a few counts. The chain carries TRBV29-1 and TRBJ1-2; D possibly corresponds to TRBD1 (5 bases). The CDR3 totals 12 residues. The V and J ends lost 6 bases and 2 bases respectively, with 10 bases between them. In germline, CDR1 is SQVTM, CDR2 ANQGSEA. CDR3 in amino acids: CSVSGTNYGYTF. The CDR3 bases are TGCAGCGTATCTGGGACGAACTATGGCTACACCTTC.

In its sample, this clone was seen once. The chain couples TRBV29-1 to TRBJ2-1; D gene ambiguous. The CDR3 loop spans 12 amino acids. V lost 3 bases and J lost 11, with 14 bases in between. Looked up from germline, CDR1 is SQVTM and CDR2 is ANQGSEA. As DNA, the CDR3 is TGCAGCGTTGAGCTGGCGGCGGATCAGCAGTTCTTC. It yields the protein CSVELAADQQFF.

Only one count was recorded for this clone. The J gene is TRBJ2-1, the V gene TRBV14; 7 nucleotides line up with TRBD2. The CDR3 sequence is 16 residues long. Per germline, CDR1 SGHDN and CDR2 FVKESK. V gave up 4 bases and J gave up 0 bases; unmatched junction bases: 6. CDR3 sequence: CASSRSGGSSYNEQFF. In DNA form, the CDR3 reads TGTGCCAGCAGCCGTTCTGGCGGGAGCTCCTACAATGAGCAGTTCTTC.

The chain is built from TRBV29-1 and TRBJ2-3; D not resolved. CDR1 and CDR2 from the germline V gene are SQVTM and ANQGSEA. Trimming left V 5 bases short and J 5 bases short, with 14 bases between. The CDR3 covers 13 residues. The DNA for the CDR3 is TGCAGCGTTCGTGATAGGGTGGGAGATACGCAGTATTTT. This sequence encodes CSVRDRVGDTQYF.

The chain couples TRBV7-2 to TRBJ2-3, with TRBD2 identical over 9 bases. The trim removed 5 bases at V and 1 base at J, leaving 10 bases unmatched. CDR3 length: 17 amino acids. Looked up from germline, CDR1 is SGHTA and CDR2 is FQGNSA. The CDR3 sequence is CASSAKPGLAGTDTQYF. The CDR3, as DNA: TGTGCCAGCAGCGCGAAACCGGGACTAGCTGGCACAGATACGCAGTATTTT.

This clone was seen only once. The chain has TRBV7-2 and TRBJ2-7; 9 bases agree with TRBD1. Germline values: CDR1 SGHTA, CDR2 FQGNSA. CDR3 length: 15 residues. V shed 1 base, J shed 5 bases, and the junction held 6 bases outside the gene matches. The CDR3 spells CASSLEGTGPHEQYF. CDR3 bases: TGTGCCAGCAGCTTAGAGGGGACAGGGCCCCACGAGCAGTACTTC.

This sequence joins TRBV7-9 and TRBJ2-3; maybe TRBD2 (5 bases). Trimming took off 5 bases at V and 2 bases at J, with 14 bases between the two ends. CDR1 and CDR2 from the germline V gene are SEHNR and FQNEAQ (reference sequence). The CDR3 is 15 residues long. The CDR3 DNA is TGTGCCAGCAGCCGACCCCGGGGAGACACAGATACGCAGTATTTT. It codes for CASSRPRGDTDTQYF.

This chain joins TRBV28 and TRBJ1-5, with 7 bases matching TRBD1. This CDR3 is built from 15 residues. Trimming at V came to 2 bases and at J to 3 bases, leaving 4 bases not matched to a gene. Germline CDR1 and CDR2: MDHEN and SYDVKM. The CDR3 DNA reads TGTGCCAGCAGTTTACCGACAGGGTACAATCAGCCCCAGCATTTT. Translating gives CASSLPTGYNQPQHF.

V gene TRBV29-1 combines with J gene TRBJ1-1; 7 bases are a match to TRBD1. The germline CDR1 and CDR2 sequences are SQVTM and ANQGSEA. This CDR3 has 13 amino acids. Trimming removed 5 bases from V and 4 bases from J; junction bases left unmatched: 7. As DNA, the CDR3 is TGCAGCGTTACGACAGGGTATGGCACTGAAGCTTTCTTT. Residues: CSVTTGYGTEAFF.

The DNA for the CDR3 is TGCAGCGTTAAGGGACACACATATGGCTACACCTTC. It specifies CSVKGHTYGYTF. The chain joins TRBV29-1 to TRBJ1-2; D is possibly TRBD1 (6 bases). V shed 5 bases and J shed 5 bases, with 12 bases lying between them. The CDR3 has 12 amino acids. Germline-derived CDR1 and CDR2 are SQVTM and ANQGSEA.

This clone appeared once. The chain is built from TRBV7-9 and TRBJ2-1, with 11 bases that match TRBD2. The CDR3 has 16 residues. V shed 5 bases and J 4 bases; nucleotides not matched to a gene: 7. Germline CDR1 and CDR2: SEHNR and FQNEAQ (reference sequence). The CDR3 region has the DNA TGTGCCAGCAGCCAAATAGCGGGAGGGGATTACAATGAGCAGTTCTTC. Protein: CASSQIAGGDYNEQFF.

CDR3 in amino acids: CASDMITRIQGAEEDTEAFF. The CDR3 nucleotides are TGTGCCAGCGACATGATCACTCGTATACAGGGGGCGGAGGAGGACACTGAAGCTTTCTTT. The gene calls are TRBV28 and TRBJ1-1, with 9 bases fitting TRBD1. With 8 bases clipped from V and 3 bases from J, the junction kept 25 bases outside the gene matches. CDR1 MDHEN and CDR2 SYDVKM come from the germline V gene. The CDR3 length is 20 residues.